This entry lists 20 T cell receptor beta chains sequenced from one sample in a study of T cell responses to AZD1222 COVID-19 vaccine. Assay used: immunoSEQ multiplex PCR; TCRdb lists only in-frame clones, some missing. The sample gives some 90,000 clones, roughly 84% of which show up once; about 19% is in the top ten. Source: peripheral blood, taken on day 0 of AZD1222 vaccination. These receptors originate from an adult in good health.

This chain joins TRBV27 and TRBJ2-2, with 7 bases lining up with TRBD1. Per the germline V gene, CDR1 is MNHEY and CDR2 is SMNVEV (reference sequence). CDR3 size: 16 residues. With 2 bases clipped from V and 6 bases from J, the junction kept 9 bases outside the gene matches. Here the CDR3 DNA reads TGTGCCAGCAGTTTAAATGTTCAAGGGGGCGCCGGGGAGCTGTTTTTT. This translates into CASSLNVQGGAGELFF.

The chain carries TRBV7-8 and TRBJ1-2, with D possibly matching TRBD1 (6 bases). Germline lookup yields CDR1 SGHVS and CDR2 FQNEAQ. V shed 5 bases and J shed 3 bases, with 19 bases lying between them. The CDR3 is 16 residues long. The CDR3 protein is CASSPRRQAPHYGYTF. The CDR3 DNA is TGTGCCAGCAGCCCTAGGCGACAGGCCCCGCACTATGGCTACACCTTC. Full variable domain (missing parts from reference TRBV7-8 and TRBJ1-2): GAGVSQSPRYKVAKRGQDVALRCDPISGHVSLFWYQQALGQGPEFLTYFQNEAQLDKSGLPSDRFFAERPEGSVSTLKIQRTQQEDSAVYLCASSPRRQAPHYGYTFGSGTRLTVV.

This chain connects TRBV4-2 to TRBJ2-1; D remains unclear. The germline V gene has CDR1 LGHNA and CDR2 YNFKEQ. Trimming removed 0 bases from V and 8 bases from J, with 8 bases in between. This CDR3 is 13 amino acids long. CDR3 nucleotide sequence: TGTGCCAGCAGCCAAGATAATGGGGATGAGCAGTTCTTC. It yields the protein CASSQDNGDEQFF.

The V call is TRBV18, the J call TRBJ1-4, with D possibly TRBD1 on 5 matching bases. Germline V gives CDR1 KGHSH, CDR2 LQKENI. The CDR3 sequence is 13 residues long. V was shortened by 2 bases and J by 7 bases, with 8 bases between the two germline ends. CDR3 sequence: CASSPAGGEKLFF. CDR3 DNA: TGTGCCAGCTCACCAGCGGGGGGTGAAAAACTGTTTTTT.

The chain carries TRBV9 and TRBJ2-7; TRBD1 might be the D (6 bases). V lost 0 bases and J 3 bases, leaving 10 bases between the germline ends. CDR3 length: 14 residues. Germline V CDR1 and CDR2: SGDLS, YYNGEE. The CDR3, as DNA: TGTGCCAGCAGCGTAGGGGGACATAACTACGAGCAGTACTTC. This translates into CASSVGGHNYEQYF.

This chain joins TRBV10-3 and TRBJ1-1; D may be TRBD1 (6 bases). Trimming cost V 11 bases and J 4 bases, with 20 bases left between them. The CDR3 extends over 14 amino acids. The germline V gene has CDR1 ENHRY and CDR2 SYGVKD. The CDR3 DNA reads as TGTGCCGTAGGACAGTATCAGGAAGGCACTGAAGCTTTCTTT. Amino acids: CAVGQYQEGTEAFF.

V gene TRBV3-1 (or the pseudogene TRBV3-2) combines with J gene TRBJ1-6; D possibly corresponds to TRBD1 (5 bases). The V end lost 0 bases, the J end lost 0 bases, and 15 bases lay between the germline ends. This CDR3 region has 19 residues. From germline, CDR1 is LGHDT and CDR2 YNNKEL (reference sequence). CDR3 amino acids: CASSQEGEDRVSYNSPLHF. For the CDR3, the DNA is TGTGCCAGCAGCCAAGAAGGGGAGGACCGCGTCTCCTATAATTCACCCCTCCACTTT.

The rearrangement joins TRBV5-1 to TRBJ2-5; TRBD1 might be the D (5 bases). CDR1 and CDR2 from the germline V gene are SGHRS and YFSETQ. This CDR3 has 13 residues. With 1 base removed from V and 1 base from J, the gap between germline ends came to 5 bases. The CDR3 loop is CASSLQGQETQYF. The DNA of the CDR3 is TGCGCCAGCAGCTTGCAGGGCCAAGAGACCCAGTACTTC.

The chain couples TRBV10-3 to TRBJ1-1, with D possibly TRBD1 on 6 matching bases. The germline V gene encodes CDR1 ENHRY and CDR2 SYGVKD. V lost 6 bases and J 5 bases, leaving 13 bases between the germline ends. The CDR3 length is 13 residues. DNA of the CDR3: TGTGCCATCAGGGAGGTAGGGGGAACTGAAGCTTTCTTT. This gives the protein CAIREVGGTEAFF.

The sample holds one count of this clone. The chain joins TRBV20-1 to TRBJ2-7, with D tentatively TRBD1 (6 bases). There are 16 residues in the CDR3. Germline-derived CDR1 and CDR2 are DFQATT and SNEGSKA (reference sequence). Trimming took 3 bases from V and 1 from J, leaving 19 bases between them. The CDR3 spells CSASDPGGVLSYEQYF. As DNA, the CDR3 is TGCAGTGCTAGTGATCCTGGGGGCGTGCTGTCCTACGAGCAGTACTTC.

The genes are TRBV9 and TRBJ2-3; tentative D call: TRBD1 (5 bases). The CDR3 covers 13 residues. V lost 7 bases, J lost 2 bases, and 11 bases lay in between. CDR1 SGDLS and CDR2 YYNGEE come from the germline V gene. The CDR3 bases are TGTGCCAGCGGGGCGGACGTCACAGATACGCAGTATTTT. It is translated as CASGADVTDTQYF.

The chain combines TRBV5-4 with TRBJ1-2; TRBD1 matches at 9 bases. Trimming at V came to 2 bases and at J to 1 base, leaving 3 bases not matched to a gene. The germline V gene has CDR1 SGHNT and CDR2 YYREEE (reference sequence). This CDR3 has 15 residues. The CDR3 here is CASSLGGQGNYGYTF. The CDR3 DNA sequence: TGTGCCAGCAGCTTAGGGGGACAGGGTAACTATGGCTACACCTTC.

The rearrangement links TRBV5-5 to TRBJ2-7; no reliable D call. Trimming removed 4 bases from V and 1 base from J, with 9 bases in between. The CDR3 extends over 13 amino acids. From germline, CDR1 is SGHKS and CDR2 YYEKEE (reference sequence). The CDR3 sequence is CASSPLASYEQYF. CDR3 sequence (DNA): TGTGCCAGCAGCCCCCTGGCGTCCTACGAGCAGTACTTC. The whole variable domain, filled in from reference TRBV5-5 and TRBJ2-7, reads DAGVTQSPTHLIKTRGQQVTLRCSPISGHKSVSWYQQVLGQGPQFIFQYYEKEERGRGNFPDRFSARQFPNYSSELNVNALLLGDSALYLCASSPLASYEQYFGPGTRLTVT.

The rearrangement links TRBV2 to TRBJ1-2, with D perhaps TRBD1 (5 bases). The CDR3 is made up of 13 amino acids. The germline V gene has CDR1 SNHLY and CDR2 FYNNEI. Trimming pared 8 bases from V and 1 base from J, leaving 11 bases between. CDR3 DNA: TGTGCCAGCGGGGCCAGAATTAACTATGGCTACACCTTC. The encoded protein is CASGARINYGYTF.

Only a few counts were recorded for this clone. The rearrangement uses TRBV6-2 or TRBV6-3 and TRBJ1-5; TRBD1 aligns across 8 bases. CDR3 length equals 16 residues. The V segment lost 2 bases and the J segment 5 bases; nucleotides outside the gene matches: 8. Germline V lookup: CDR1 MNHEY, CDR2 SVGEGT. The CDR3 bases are TGTGCCAGCAGTTACGGCCGACAGGGGAGAGATCAGCCCCAGCATTTT. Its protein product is CASSYGRQGRDQPQHF.

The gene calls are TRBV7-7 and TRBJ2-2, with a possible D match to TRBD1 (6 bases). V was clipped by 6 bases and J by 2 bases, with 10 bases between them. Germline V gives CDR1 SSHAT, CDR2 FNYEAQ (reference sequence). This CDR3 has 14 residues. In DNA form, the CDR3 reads TGTGCCAGCAGGGTGGGACAAAACACCGGGGAGCTGTTTTTT. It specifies CASRVGQNTGELFF.

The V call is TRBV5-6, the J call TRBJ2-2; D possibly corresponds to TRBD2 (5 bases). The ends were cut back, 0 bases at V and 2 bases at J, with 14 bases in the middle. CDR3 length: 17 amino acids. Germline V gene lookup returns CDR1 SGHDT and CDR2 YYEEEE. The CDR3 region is CASSLALEDLNTGELFF. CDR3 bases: TGTGCCAGCAGCTTGGCCTTAGAGGACTTAAACACCGGGGAGCTGTTTTTT.

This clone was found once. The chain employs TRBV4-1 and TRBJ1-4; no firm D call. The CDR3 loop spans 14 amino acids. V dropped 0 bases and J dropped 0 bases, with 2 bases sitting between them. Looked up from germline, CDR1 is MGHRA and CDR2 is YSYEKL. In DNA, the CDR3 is TGCGCCAGCAGCCAAGATGCAACTAATGAAAAACTGTTTTTT. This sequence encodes CASSQDATNEKLFF.

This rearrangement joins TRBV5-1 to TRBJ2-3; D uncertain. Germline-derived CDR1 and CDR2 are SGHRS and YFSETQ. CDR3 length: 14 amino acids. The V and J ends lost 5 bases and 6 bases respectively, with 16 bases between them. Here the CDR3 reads CASSLQTLKDTQYF. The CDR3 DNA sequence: TGCGCCAGCAGTCTACAGACTCTAAAGGATACGCAGTATTTT.

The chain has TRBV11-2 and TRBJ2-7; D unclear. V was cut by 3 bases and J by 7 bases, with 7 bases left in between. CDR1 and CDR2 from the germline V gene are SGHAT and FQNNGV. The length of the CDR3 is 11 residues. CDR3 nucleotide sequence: TGTGCCAGCAGCTTGACGGAGGAGCAGTACTTC. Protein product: CASSLTEEQYF.